The subject of this entry is one T cell receptor beta chain. Its cognate antigen is unknown. Cyclophosphamide on days +3 and +4 followed busulfan-fludarabine conditioning and a marrow graft. These data belong to a study of T cells after posttransplantation cyclophosphamide. Study-wide findings and caveats: Donor-recipient repertoire similarity was low at 1-2 months, rising over year one. Recipient CMV seropositivity and CMV reactivation strongly tracked TRB clonality.

Measured with immunoSEQ multiplex PCR; TCRdb has only the in-frame clones, and not every one. There are roughly 7,400 clones in the sample, none observed a single time. Unmatched junction bases numbered 12, after V lost 2 bases and J lost 3 bases. The CDR3 is 18 amino acids. CDR1 is ENHRY, CDR2 SYGVKD, per germline. This chain joins TRBV10-3 and TRBJ1-2, with 10 bases identical to TRBD1. The sample here was PBMCs, taken after allogeneic stem cell transplant with posttransplant cyclophosphamide. This TCR derives from a female patient aged 50 to 60 who received an allogeneic stem cell transplant from a related donor, was CMV-positive, and had no GVHD. The graft donor may account for some of the T cells. In DNA, the CDR3 is TGTGCCATCAGTGAGCCGACAGGGGGCGCCTACGGTGACTATGGCTACACCTTC. The encoded protein is CAISEPTGGAYGDYGYTF.